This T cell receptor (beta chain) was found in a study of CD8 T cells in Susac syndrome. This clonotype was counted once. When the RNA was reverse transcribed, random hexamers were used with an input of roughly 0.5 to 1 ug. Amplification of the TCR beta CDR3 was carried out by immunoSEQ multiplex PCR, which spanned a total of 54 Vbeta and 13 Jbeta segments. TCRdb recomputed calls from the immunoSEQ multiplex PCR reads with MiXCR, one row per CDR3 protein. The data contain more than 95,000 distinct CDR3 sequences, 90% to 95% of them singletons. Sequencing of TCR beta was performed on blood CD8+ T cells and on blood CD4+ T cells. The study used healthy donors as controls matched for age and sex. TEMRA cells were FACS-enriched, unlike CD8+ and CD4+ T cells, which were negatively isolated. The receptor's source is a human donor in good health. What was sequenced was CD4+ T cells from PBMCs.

In nucleotides, the CDR3 is TGTGCCAGCAGCTTACGGACAGGGTCGAGGCAAGAGACCCAGTACTTC. Translating gives CASSLRTGSRQETQYF. The chain joins TRBV11-3 to TRBJ2-5; 8 bases map to TRBD1. The CDR3 has 16 residues. Trimming cost V 2 bases and J 2 bases; bases outside gene matches: 7. Germline V gene lookup returns CDR1 SGHNT and CDR2 YENEEA.